This T cell receptor (beta chain) appears in the sequencing data of a study of cytomegalovirus exposure and HLA in healthy donors. Participants comprised healthy donors of bone marrow. Primers included in the PCR were 60 Vbeta and 13 Jbeta primers. Only in-frame clones appear in the TCRdb table, and some are missing; sequencing was by immunoSEQ multiplex PCR. The repertoire holds 150,000 to 200,000 clones, with 65% to 85% as singletons. Comment on this clone: Its antigen remains unknown.

Study-wide points: In all likelihood, a cluster of highly shared sequence variants was a sequencing artifact. In a later analysis, HLA-associated beta chains showed higher expansion and lower generation probabilities than comparable chains.

The CDR3 length is 16 residues. CDR1 and CDR2 (germline): MNHEY, SVGAGI. The V end lost 2 bases, the J end lost 8 bases, and 18 bases lay between the germline ends. The source of this sequence is a woman aged 35 to 49 in good health and CMV-seropositive. The gene calls are TRBV6-5 and TRBJ2-2; the D gene is possibly TRBD2 (6 bases). The specimen was PBMCs. The CDR3 nucleotides are TGTGCCAGCAGTTACGACCGGGACTCAACTGGGGGGGAGCTGTTTTTT. It is translated as CASSYDRDSTGGELFF.